The rows below give T cell receptor beta chains drawn from one sample of a study of T cell responses to AZD1222 COVID-19 vaccine. The protocol was immunoSEQ multiplex PCR, while the TCRdb copy is restricted to in-frame clones and leaves out a portion. The profile shows 120,000 or so clones, around nine tenths of them singletons. The sequences come from peripheral blood, collected on day 0 of AZD1222 vaccination. Receptor source: an adult in good health. Both conserved end residues are part of each CDR3.

j_call | v_call | cdr3_aa
TRBJ2-7 | TRBV3-1/TRBV3-2 | CASSQFFGIAGNEQYF
TRBJ2-7 | TRBV27 | CASSPNGGEQYF
TRBJ2-5 | TRBV7-2 | CASSFLTGVGETQYF
TRBJ1-4 | TRBV7-8 | CASSGGDRDEKLFF
TRBJ2-3 | TRBV4-1 | CASGRGPLKTDTQYF
TRBJ2-1 | TRBV7-3 | CASSLLAGAYNEQFF
TRBJ1-2 | TRBV28 | CASSLRTGGGYGYTF
TRBJ1-2 | TRBV29-1 | CSVVGDAGYTF
TRBJ2-7 | TRBV24-1 | CATSDPQGYEQYF
TRBJ2-7 | TRBV23-1 | CASSQRQARSSYEQYF
TRBJ2-7 | TRBV7-8 | CASSLAGAWSYEQYF
TRBJ2-7 | TRBV6-5 | CASTRGTSYEQYF
TRBJ1-2 | TRBV9 | CASSVSGGRDYGYTF
TRBJ2-3 | TRBV4-1 | CASSQEKGTSGTDTQYF
TRBJ1-2 | TRBV4-2 | CASSPHSKPREDYGYTF
TRBJ2-3 | TRBV7-2 | CASSLPTTTDTQYF
TRBJ2-5 | TRBV5-4 | CASSRDKETQYF